This paragraph reports one TCR beta chain. Participants' own reports of clinical history determined their cohort assignment. The study recruited exposed participants who had met a COVID-19 case within 2 weeks before entry. From germline, CDR1 is SQVTM and CDR2 ANQGSEA. Trimming pared 6 bases from V and 6 bases from J, leaving 12 bases between. This CDR3 comprises 12 residues. This entry belongs to a study of blood T cell repertoires in COVID-19. Sequencing used immunoSEQ multiplex PCR; TCRdb keeps in-frame clones, though not all of them. This table has 260,000 or so clones, about four fifths appearing once.

Sequenced input: PBMCs or T cells enriched from blood (not recorded which). The chain uses TRBV29-1 and TRBJ2-1, with D possibly TRBD2 on 6 matching bases. The source of this sequence is a woman between 35 and 50 years old who had been exposed to COVID-19. Written as DNA, the CDR3 is TGCAGCGTAAGGGAGGTAAGCAATGAGCAGTTCTTC. Translating it yields CSVREVSNEQFF.